This entry is about one T cell receptor (beta chain). Its cognate antigen is unknown. The sample belongs to a study of CD8 T cells in Susac syndrome. RNA, at about 0.45 to 1 ug, was reverse transcribed with random hexamers. TCRdb analysed the immunoSEQ multiplex PCR reads with MiXCR anew, one entry per CDR3 protein. In the table there are under 200,000 distinct CDR3 sequences, approximately 96% of which are singletons. FACS was used to enrich TEMRA cells, whereas the CD8+ and CD4+ T cells were obtained by negative isolation. Study-wide findings and caveats: As the study acknowledged, the number of individuals who were part of its TCR sequencing and HLA analysis was relatively small.

This CDR3 is 16 amino acids long. Germline trimming cut 2 bases from V and 0 bases from J; bases unmatched to any gene: 9. Per the germline V gene, CDR1 is SQVTM and CDR2 is ANQGSEA. Sequenced input: CD4+ T cells from PBMCs. This receptor was taken from a human donor in good health. This sequence joins TRBV29-1 and TRBJ2-7, with TRBD2 matching 8 bases. The CDR3 region has the DNA TGCAGCGTTGAATCCCGAAGCGGGGGTCTCTCCTACGAGCAGTACTTC. Its protein is CSVESRSGGLSYEQYF.